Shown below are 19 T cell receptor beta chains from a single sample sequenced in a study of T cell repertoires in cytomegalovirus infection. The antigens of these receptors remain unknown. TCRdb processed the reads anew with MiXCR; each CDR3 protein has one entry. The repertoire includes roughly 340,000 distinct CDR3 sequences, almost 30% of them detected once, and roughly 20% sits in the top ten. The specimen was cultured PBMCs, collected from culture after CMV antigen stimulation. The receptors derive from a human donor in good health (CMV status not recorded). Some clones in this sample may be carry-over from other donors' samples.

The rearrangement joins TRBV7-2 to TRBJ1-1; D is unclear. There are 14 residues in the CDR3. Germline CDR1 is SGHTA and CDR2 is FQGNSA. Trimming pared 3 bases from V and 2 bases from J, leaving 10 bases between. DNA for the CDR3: TGTGCCAGCAGCTTCAGGACGGCTAACACTGAAGCTTTCTTT. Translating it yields CASSFRTANTEAFF.

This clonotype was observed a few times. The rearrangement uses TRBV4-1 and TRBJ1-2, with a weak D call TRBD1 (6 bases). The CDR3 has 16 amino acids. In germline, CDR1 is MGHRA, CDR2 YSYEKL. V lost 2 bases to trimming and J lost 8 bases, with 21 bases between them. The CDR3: CASSQLLTGSRGGYTF. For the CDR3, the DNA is TGCGCCAGCAGCCAACTTTTAACGGGTTCGAGGGGGGGCTACACCTTC.

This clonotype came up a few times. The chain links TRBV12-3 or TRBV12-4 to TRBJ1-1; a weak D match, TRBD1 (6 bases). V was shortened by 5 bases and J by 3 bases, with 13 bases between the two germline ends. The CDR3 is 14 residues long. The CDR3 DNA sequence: TGTGCCAGCAGTCCCGGGGGGGGGCACACTGAAGCTTTCTTT. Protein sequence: CASSPGGGHTEAFF.

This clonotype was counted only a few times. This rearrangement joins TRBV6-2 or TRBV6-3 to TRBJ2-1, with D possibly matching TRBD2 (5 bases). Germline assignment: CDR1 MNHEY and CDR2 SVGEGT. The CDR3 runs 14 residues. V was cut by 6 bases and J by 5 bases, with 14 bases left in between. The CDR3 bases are TGTGCCAGCAGCCAGAGGGTCGGGAACAATGAGCAGTTCTTC. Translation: CASSQRVGNNEQFF.

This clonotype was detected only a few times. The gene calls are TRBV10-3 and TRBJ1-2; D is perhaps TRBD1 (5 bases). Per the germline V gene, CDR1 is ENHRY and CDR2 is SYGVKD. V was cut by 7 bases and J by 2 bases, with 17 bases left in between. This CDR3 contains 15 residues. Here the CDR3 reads CAIMGGGDHNYGYTF. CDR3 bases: TGTGCCATCATGGGTGGCGGGGACCACAACTATGGCTACACCTTC.

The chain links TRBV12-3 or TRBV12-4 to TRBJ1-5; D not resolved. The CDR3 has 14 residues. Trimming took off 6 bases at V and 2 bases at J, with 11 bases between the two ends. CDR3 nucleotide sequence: TGTGCCAGCAGCTGGCAGGATGGCAATCAGCCCCAGCATTTT. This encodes CASSWQDGNQPQHF.

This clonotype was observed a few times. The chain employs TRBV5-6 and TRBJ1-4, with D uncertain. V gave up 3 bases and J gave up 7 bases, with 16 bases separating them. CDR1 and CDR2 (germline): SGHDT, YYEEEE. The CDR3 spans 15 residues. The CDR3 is CASSWREVMGEKLFF. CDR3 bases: TGTGCCAGCAGCTGGCGGGAGGTGATGGGTGAAAAACTGTTTTTT. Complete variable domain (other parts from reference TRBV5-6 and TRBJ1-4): DAGVTQSPTHLIKTRGQQVTLRCSPKSGHDTVSWYQQALGQGPQFIFQYYEEEERQRGNFPDRFSGHQFPNYSSELNVNALLLGDSALYLCASSWREVMGEKLFFGSGTQLSVL.

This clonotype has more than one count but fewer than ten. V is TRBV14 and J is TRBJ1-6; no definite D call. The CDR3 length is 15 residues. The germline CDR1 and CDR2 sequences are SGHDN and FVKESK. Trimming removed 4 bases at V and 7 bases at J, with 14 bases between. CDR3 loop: CASSRGRTTNSPLHF. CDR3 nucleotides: TGTGCCAGCAGCCGAGGACGGACCACCAATTCACCCCTCCACTTT. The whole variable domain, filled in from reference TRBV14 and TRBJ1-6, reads EAGVTQFPSHSVIEKGQTVTLRCDPISGHDNLYWYRRVMGKEIKFLLHFVKESKQDESGMPNNRFLAERTGGTYSTLKVQPAELEDSGVYFCASSRGRTTNSPLHFGNGTRLTVT.

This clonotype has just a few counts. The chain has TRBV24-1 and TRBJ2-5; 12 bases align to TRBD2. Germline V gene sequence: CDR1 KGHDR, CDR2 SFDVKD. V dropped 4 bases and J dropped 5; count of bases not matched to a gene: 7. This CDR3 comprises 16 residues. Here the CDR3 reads CATSEARTSGGETQYF. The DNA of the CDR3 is TGTGCCACCAGTGAAGCTAGAACTAGCGGGGGGGAGACCCAGTACTTC.

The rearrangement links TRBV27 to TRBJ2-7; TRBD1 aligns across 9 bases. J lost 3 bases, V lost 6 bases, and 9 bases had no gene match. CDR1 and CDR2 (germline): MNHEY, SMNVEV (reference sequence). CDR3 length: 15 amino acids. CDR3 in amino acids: CASSDPGQGVYEQYF. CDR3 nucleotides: TGTGCCAGCAGCGATCCGGGACAGGGAGTCTACGAGCAGTACTTC.

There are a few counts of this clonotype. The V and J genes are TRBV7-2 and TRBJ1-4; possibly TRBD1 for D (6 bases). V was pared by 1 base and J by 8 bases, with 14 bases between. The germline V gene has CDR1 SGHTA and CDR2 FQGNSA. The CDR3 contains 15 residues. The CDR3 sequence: CASSLGMRGAEKLFF. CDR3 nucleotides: TGTGCCAGCAGCTTAGGGATGAGGGGGGCCGAAAAACTGTTTTTT.

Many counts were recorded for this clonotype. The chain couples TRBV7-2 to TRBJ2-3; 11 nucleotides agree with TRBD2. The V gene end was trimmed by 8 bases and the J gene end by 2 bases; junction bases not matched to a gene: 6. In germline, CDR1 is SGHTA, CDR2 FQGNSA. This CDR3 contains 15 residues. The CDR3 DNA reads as TGTGCCAGCGTGTGGACTAGCGGGTACACAGATACGCAGTATTTT. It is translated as CASVWTSGYTDTQYF.

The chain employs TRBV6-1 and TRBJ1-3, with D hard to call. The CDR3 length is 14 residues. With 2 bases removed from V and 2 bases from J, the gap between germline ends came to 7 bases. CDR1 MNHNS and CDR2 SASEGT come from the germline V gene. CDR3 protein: CASSEWPTGNTIYF. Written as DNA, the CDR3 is TGTGCCAGCAGTGAATGGCCAACTGGAAACACCATATATTTT.

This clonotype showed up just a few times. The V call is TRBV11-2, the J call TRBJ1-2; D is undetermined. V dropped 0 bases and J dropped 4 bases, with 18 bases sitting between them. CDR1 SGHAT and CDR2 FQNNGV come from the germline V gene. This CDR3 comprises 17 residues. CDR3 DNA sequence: TGTGCCAGCAGCTTAGATCGGCTGGGAGGCCGACTCTATGGCTACACCTTC. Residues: CASSLDRLGGRLYGYTF.

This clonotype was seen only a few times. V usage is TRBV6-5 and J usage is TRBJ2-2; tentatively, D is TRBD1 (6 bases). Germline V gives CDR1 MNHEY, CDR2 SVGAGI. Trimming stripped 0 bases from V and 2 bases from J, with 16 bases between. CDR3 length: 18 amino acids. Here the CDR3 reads CASSYSSFGTTNTGELFF. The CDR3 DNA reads TGTGCCAGCAGTTACTCGAGCTTCGGGACAACAAACACCGGGGAGCTGTTTTTT.

The CDR3 is CASSLGLGWDTEAFF. The CDR3 DNA reads TGTGCCAGCAGCTTAGGTCTGGGGTGGGACACTGAAGCTTTCTTT. The gene calls are TRBV7-4 and TRBJ1-1; no clear D. Germline CDR1 reads SGHVT; CDR2 reads SQSDAQ. The V and J ends lost 1 base and 3 bases respectively, with 12 bases between them. The CDR3 has 15 amino acids. The full variable domain, with the rest looked up from reference TRBV7-4 and TRBJ1-1, is GAGVSQSPRYKVAKRGRDVALRCDSISGHVTLYWYRQTLGQGSEVLTYSQSDAQRDKSGRPSGRFSAERPERSVSTLKIQRTEQGDSAVYLCASSLGLGWDTEAFFGQGTRLTVV.

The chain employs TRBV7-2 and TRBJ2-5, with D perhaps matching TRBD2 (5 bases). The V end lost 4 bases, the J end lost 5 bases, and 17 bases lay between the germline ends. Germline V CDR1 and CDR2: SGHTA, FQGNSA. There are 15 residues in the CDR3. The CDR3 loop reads CASSYSGIPQETQYF. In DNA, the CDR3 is TGTGCCAGCAGCTATTCCGGGATCCCCCAGGAGACCCAGTACTTC.

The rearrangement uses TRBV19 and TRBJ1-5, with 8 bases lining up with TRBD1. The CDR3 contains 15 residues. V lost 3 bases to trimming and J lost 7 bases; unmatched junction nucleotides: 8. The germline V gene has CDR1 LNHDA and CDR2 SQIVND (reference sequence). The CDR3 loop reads CASSIHGQGGQPQHF. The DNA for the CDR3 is TGTGCCAGTAGTATCCACGGACAGGGTGGCCAGCCCCAGCATTTT.

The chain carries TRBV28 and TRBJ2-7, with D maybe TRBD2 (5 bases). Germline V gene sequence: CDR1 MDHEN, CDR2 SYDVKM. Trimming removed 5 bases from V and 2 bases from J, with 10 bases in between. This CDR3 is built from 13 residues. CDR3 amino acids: CASSQGRTYEQYF. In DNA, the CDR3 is TGTGCCAGCAGTCAAGGGAGAACCTACGAGCAGTACTTC.